The clone carrying this T cell receptor (beta chain) appeared a single time. Antigen: not known. PCR employed 60 Vbeta and 13 Jbeta primers. Sequencing used immunoSEQ multiplex PCR; TCRdb keeps in-frame clones, though not all of them. The profile shows 60,000 to 70,000 clones, just under 80% of them singletons. This entry comes from a study of cytomegalovirus exposure and HLA in healthy donors. Regarding the study as a whole: A later analysis reportedly found that, within productive TCRs, an Asian-associated ancestry cluster had fewer N-insertions than the mean observed across the approximately 700 donors. Segments of the TCR beta V type were, in most cases, productive about 87% or about 30% of the time in an earlier analysis. Roughly uniform depth of sequencing across donors was assumed in presence/absence analyses.

The CDR3 length is 14 residues. V shed 2 bases, J shed 6 bases, and the junction held 4 bases outside the gene matches. From germline, CDR1 is SGDLS and CDR2 YYNGEE. This clonotype was obtained from a woman aged 25-40 years in good health and CMV-seronegative. The sequenced material came from PBMCs. The chain links TRBV9 to TRBJ1-4; the match to TRBD1 covers 7 bases. The CDR3 sequence: CASSVGQRYEKLFF. DNA of the CDR3: TGTGCCAGCAGCGTGGGACAGCGTTATGAAAAACTGTTTTTT.